Sequencing of this T cell receptor (beta chain) was carried out in a study of metastatic and nonmetastatic thyroid tumors (dated by TCRdb to the early 2020s). About the study as a whole: For patients with malignant and with benign thyroid disease, the researchers compared repertoires between peripheral blood samples and tumor or nodule tissue samples. Broad study findings and their caveats: TCR beta diversity was reported as significantly higher in malignant tumors than in benign nodules, in both blood and tumor samples.

At least ten counts were recorded for this clone. Its antigen is currently not known. Base qualities are not recorded, but no much larger clone differs from it by a single base. There are 15 amino acids in the CDR3, from cysteine to phenylalanine inclusive. Just CDR3 DNA is preserved here, 45 bases in frame from base 1. CDR1 and CDR2 are read off the germline V gene as MDHEN and SYDVKM. The germline ends are 12 bases apart after V is trimmed by 4 bases and J by 3 bases. Before undergoing thyroid surgery, none of the patients had been given any kind of treatment. The study retrospectively analysed patient clinical samples collected from the early 2010s to the late 2010s using T-cell receptor beta sequencing. Library creation used PCR. The run used an Illumina HiSeq 4000. High-throughput sequencing was used to profile the CDR3 region of the TCR beta-chain in every patient. As for the authors' bioinformatics: Drawing on CDR3 differences between clinicopathological groups, the researchers built a classifier meant to tell apart patients with distant-metastatic papillary thyroid cancer. Repertoire diversity was assessed with the Shannon index, and tumor-blood repertoire similarity with the Morisita-Horn index. TCRdb's own reprocessing of the public reads used fastp at Q25 and MiXCR and kept productive beta chains. The V and J calls and clone size come from TCRdb's table, not from the authors' own analysis. This sample gives around 53,000 clones in total; about 15% of them show up just once. Of the sample, roughly 3% is held by the ten largest clones.

Sample: blood. The TCR comes from a female donor with papillary thyroid cancer or a benign thyroid nodule (not recorded which). Some clones in this sample may be carry-over from other donors' samples. The chain is assembled from TRBV28 and TRBJ2-2, with no reliable assignment of the D segment. The encoded CDR3 is CASSSSRFYTGELFF. The nucleotide sequence is TGTGCCAGCAGTTCCAGTCGGTTCTACACCGGGGAGCTGTTTTTT.